The rows below give T cell receptor beta chains drawn from one sample of a study of blood T cell repertoires in COVID-19. Profiling relied on immunoSEQ multiplex PCR, and the TCRdb table lists in-frame clones only, not all of them. Of about 270,000 clones detected, approximately 89% appear once; the ten largest clones hold approximately 9%. The sequenced sample consisted of peripheral blood. The receptor set was obtained from a man aged 40-55 years with active or convalescent COVID-19. CDR3s include the opening cysteine and the closing phenylalanine or tryptophan. The D gene is left open where the match is weak. A clone size is listed for some rows: how often the clone was seen (once, few, many), or a class if it is expanded.

j_gene	len	v_gene	d_gene	abundance	CDR3aa	CDR3nt
TRBJ1-5	15	TRBV28	-	-	CASSSTPQGTQPQHF	TGTGCCAGCAGCTCTACACCTCAGGGTACTCAGCCCCAGCATTTT
TRBJ1-3	12	TRBV9	-	-	CASSVDEETIYF	TGTGCCAGCAGCGTAGACGAGGAGACCATATATTTT
TRBJ1-4	15	TRBV6-5	-	-	CASSLRTTLGKKLFF	TGTGCCAGCAGTTTAAGGACAACCCTAGGGAAAAAACTGTTTTTT
TRBJ1-6	14	TRBV6-5	-	few	CASRKGVSGSPLHF	TGTGCCAGCAGGAAAGGGGTCTCTGGTTCACCCCTCCACTTT
TRBJ1-5	15	TRBV6-5	-	-	CASRDLQGFNQPQHF	TGTGCCAGCAGGGATTTACAGGGTTTCAATCAGCCCCAGCATTTT
TRBJ1-5	16	TRBV4-2	TRBD1	-	CASSQEGTASNQPQHF	TGTGCCAGCAGCCAAGAGGGGACAGCCAGCAATCAGCCCCAGCATTTT
TRBJ1-1	13	TRBV19	-	-	CASSIYLRNEAFF	TGTGCCAGTAGTATTTACCTGAGAAATGAAGCTTTCTTT
TRBJ2-7	17	TRBV7-9	TRBD2	-	CASSLVGTSGGSGEQYF	TGTGCCAGCAGCTTAGTCGGGACTAGCGGGGGATCTGGCGAGCAGTACTTC
TRBJ2-3	16	TRBV5-1	-	-	CASSEGLLVGTDTQYF	TGCGCCAGCAGCGAGGGCCTCTTGGTAGGCACAGATACGCAGTATTTT
TRBJ1-5	16	TRBV19	-	-	CASTTGSGISNQPQHF	TGTGCCAGTACCACAGGGTCCGGGATTAGCAATCAGCCCCAGCATTTT
TRBJ1-4	15	TRBV12-5	TRBD1	-	CASGLSGQGNEKLFF	TGTGCTAGTGGTTTGTCGGGACAGGGTAATGAAAAACTGTTTTTT
TRBJ2-2	15	TRBV28	-	-	CASSPHASATGELFF	TGTGCCAGCAGTCCACATGCTAGCGCTACCGGGGAGCTGTTTTTT
TRBJ2-7	14	TRBV5-4	-	-	CASSSWQGGGEQYF	TGTGCCAGCAGCTCCTGGCAAGGGGGTGGCGAGCAGTACTTC
TRBJ2-5	16	TRBV11-2	TRBD1	-	CASSSPRDRGGETQYF	TGTGCCAGCAGCTCGCCCCGGGACAGGGGTGGGGAGACCCAGTACTTC
TRBJ2-7	14	TRBV11-2	-	few	CASSPPGWAYEQYF	TGTGCCAGCAGCCCCCCGGGGTGGGCCTACGAGCAGTACTTC
TRBJ2-5	15	TRBV9	-	-	CASSPSTYSQETQYF	TGTGCCAGCAGCCCCTCAACGTACAGCCAAGAGACCCAGTACTTC
TRBJ2-3	12	TRBV20-1	-	once	CSASPSEDTQYF	TGCAGTGCTAGTCCCAGCGAGGATACGCAGTATTTT
TRBJ1-4	13	TRBV5-4	-	-	CASSTANAEKLFF	TGTGCCAGCAGCACCGCGAACGCTGAAAAACTGTTTTTT
TRBJ2-3	15	TRBV7-7	TRBD2	-	CASSPGLAGTEAQYF	TGTGCCAGCAGCCCGGGACTAGCGGGGACTGAGGCGCAGTATTTT
TRBJ1-1	18	TRBV30	-	-	CAWSVTLGSVGGYTEAFF	TGTGCCTGGAGTGTCACCCTAGGGTCAGTGGGAGGGTACACTGAAGCTTTCTTT
TRBJ2-1	16	TRBV9	-	-	CASSVESRGSYNEQFF	TGTGCCAGCAGCGTAGAATCCAGGGGTTCCTACAATGAGCAGTTCTTC
TRBJ2-1	16	TRBV11-2	TRBD2	-	CASSRGTSGSEGEQFF	TGTGCCAGCAGCCGCGGCACTAGCGGGAGTGAAGGTGAGCAGTTCTTC
TRBJ1-6	14	TRBV5-1	-	-	CASSFGGPDSPLHF	TGCGCCAGCAGCTTCGGGGGGCCGGATTCACCCCTCCACTTT
TRBJ2-7	17	TRBV13	TRBD2	-	CASSLVSGGPPPHEQYF	TGTGCCAGCAGCTTAGTTAGCGGGGGGCCCCCGCCCCACGAGCAGTACTTC
TRBJ2-6	16	TRBV5-1	-	-	CASSLGSGAGANVLTF	TGCGCCAGCAGCTTGGGGTCGGGAGCTGGGGCCAACGTCCTGACTTTC
TRBJ1-2	15	TRBV4-2	-	-	CASSQDETGWVGYTF	TGTGCCAGCAGCCAAGATGAAACAGGGTGGGTTGGCTACACCTTC
TRBJ1-6	13	TRBV30	-	-	CAWRGTNNSPLHF	TGTGCCTGGAGGGGGACTAACAATTCACCCCTCCACTTT
TRBJ2-7	13	TRBV7-2	-	-	CASSPPGAEVQYF	TGTGCCAGCAGCCCCCCGGGTGCAGAAGTACAGTACTTC
TRBJ2-5	17	TRBV5-4	TRBD1	-	CASSSSGQGFYGETQYF	TGTGCCAGCAGCTCATCGGGACAGGGCTTTTACGGAGAGACCCAGTACTTC
TRBJ2-1	16	TRBV7-3	TRBD2	-	CASSLSGGADYNEQFF	TGTGCCAGCAGCCTAAGCGGGGGAGCTGACTACAATGAGCAGTTCTTC
TRBJ1-2	13	TRBV11-2	-	-	CASTLSGFFGYTF	TGTGCCAGCACTCTCTCAGGTTTCTTCGGCTACACCTTC
TRBJ2-2	16	TRBV9	-	few	CASSPDPGRRGGELFF	TGTGCCAGCAGCCCAGATCCAGGGCGTCGTGGCGGGGAGCTGTTTTTT
TRBJ1-1	11	TRBV20-1	-	-	CSARRDTEAFF	TGCAGTGCTAGGAGAGACACTGAAGCTTTCTTT
TRBJ2-3	13	TRBV6-8	-	-	CASLEGSADTQYF	TGTGCCAGTTTGGAGGGTTCGGCAGATACGCAGTATTTT
TRBJ2-1	13	TRBV11-2	TRBD2	-	CASSGGGGDEQFF	TGTGCCAGCAGCGGCGGGGGAGGGGATGAGCAGTTCTTC
TRBJ1-2	15	TRBV3-1/TRBV3-2	-	-	CASSQEARGFGGYTF	TGTGCCAGCAGCCAAGAGGCTCGGGGGTTCGGTGGCTACACCTTC
TRBJ1-3	14	TRBV18	-	-	CASSPTNGINTIYF	TGTGCCAGCTCCCCGACGAACGGGATCAACACCATATATTTT
TRBJ1-4	16	TRBV3-1/TRBV3-2	TRBD1	-	CASSTSGQGTNEKLFF	TGTGCCAGCAGCACATCGGGACAGGGAACTAATGAAAAACTGTTTTTT
TRBJ2-1	16	TRBV24-1	-	-	CATSDLESRGYNEQFF	TGTGCCACCAGTGATTTAGAGTCTAGAGGGTACAATGAGCAGTTCTTC
TRBJ2-1	15	TRBV6-2/TRBV6-3	TRBD2	-	CASSAPGLAANEQFF	TGTGCCAGCAGTGCTCCGGGACTAGCGGCCAATGAGCAGTTCTTC